One and the same sample provided the 10 T cell receptor beta chains below, sequenced in a study of T-cell memory formation after mild COVID-19. TCRdb redid the calling of the 5' RACE reads with MiXCR, one entry per CDR3 protein. The sample gives roughly 600,000 distinct CDR3 sequences, about a sixth of which show up once; about 11% is in the top ten. Sequenced input: PBMCs or a T cell subset sorted from them (not recorded which). The receptor set was obtained from an adult woman who had mild COVID-19 (a few samples of this study predate the infection). Cell type and time point are not known.

The V call is TRBV4-1, the J call TRBJ2-1; TRBD1 agrees at 9 bases. Germline CDR1 is MGHRA and CDR2 is YSYEKL. V shed 3 bases and J 10 bases; nucleotides not matched to a gene: 4. This CDR3 is built from 13 residues. The DNA for the CDR3 is TGCGCCAGCAGCCAGGACAGGGGAATGGAGCAGTTCTTC. Protein: CASSQDRGMEQFF.

This clonotype showed up just a few times. This chain connects TRBV6-1 to TRBJ2-1, with TRBD2 matching 10 bases. The CDR3 spans 16 residues. Trimming cost V 9 bases and J 15 bases; bases outside gene matches: 23. The V gene's germline CDR1 is MNHNS and CDR2 SASEGT. Here the CDR3 reads CASTIGRSGRALMTFF. DNA of the CDR3: TGTGCCAGTACCATTGGACGGAGCGGGAGGGCCTTAATGACGTTCTTC.

This chain uses TRBV25-1 with TRBJ2-5; D gene ambiguous. The V end was cut by 2 bases, the J end by 3 bases, with 4 bases between. CDR3 size: 12 residues. Germline CDR1 and CDR2: MGHDK and SYGVNS. The CDR3 sequence: CASSEQEETQYF. As DNA, the CDR3 is TGTGCCAGCAGTGAACAGGAAGAGACCCAGTACTTC.

The rearrangement uses TRBV6-2 or TRBV6-3 and TRBJ1-1; 7 nucleotides match TRBD1. The V segment lost 4 bases and the J segment 5 bases; nucleotides outside the gene matches: 7. Germline loops: CDR1 MNHEY, CDR2 SVGEGT. This CDR3 is built from 14 residues. The CDR3: CASSSGQILTEAFF. As DNA, the CDR3 is TGTGCCAGCAGTTCGGGACAGATCTTAACTGAAGCTTTCTTT.

J is TRBJ2-1 and V is TRBV15, with 12 bases that match TRBD2. The CDR3 is 19 amino acids. The V gene's germline CDR1 is LNHNV and CDR2 YYDKDF (reference sequence). V lost 0 bases and J lost 3; bases outside the gene matches: 9. The CDR3 protein is CATSRELAGGQGFYNEQFF. Here the CDR3 DNA reads TGTGCCACCAGCAGAGAACTAGCGGGAGGACAGGGATTCTACAATGAGCAGTTCTTC. The whole variable domain, filled in from reference TRBV15 and TRBJ2-1, reads DAMVIQNPRYQVTQFGKPVTLSCSQTLNHNVMYWYQQKSSQAPKLLFHYYDKDFNNEADTPDNFQSRRPNTSFCFLDIRSPGLGDTAMYLCATSRELAGGQGFYNEQFFGPGTRLTVL.

This clonotype turned up a few times. The chain links TRBV20-1 to TRBJ1-6; 8 bases agree with TRBD1. Germline loops: CDR1 DFQATT, CDR2 SNEGSKA (reference sequence). V gave up 2 bases and J gave up 8 bases; unmatched junction bases: 8. This CDR3 has 15 residues. CDR3 sequence reads: CSARHSTGGDSPLHF. Written as DNA, the CDR3 is TGCAGTGCTAGACACTCAACAGGGGGTGATTCACCCCTCCACTTT.

J is TRBJ2-1 and V is TRBV24-1; D perhaps matches TRBD1 (5 bases). This CDR3 is 16 amino acids long. Germline CDR1 and CDR2: KGHDR and SFDVKD. V was shortened by 1 base and J by 2 bases, with 11 bases between the two germline ends. CDR3 amino acids: CATSDFDSTAYNEQFF. Written as DNA, the CDR3 is TGTGCCACCAGTGATTTTGACAGTACTGCCTACAATGAGCAGTTCTTC.

The chain carries TRBV6-5 and TRBJ1-4, with 7 bases lining up with TRBD1. The CDR3 length is 15 residues. Germline CDR1 reads MNHEY; CDR2 reads SVGAGI. The V segment lost 2 bases and the J segment 8 bases; nucleotides outside the gene matches: 8. The CDR3 protein is CASSYRDRVGEKLFF. The CDR3 DNA sequence: TGTGCCAGCAGTTACCGCGACAGGGTAGGAGAAAAACTGTTTTTT.

This clonotype was seen more than once but under ten times. This chain uses TRBV3-1 with TRBJ2-3; TRBD2 aligns across 10 bases. V dropped 1 base and J dropped 5; count of bases not matched to a gene: 9. Germline CDR1 and CDR2: LGHDT and YNNKEL (reference sequence). The CDR3 has 17 residues. The CDR3 spells CASSQGYSGGQGDTQYF. DNA for the CDR3: TGTGCCAGCAGCCAAGGTTATAGCGGGGGGCAAGGAGATACGCAGTATTTT.

This clonotype was seen a few times. This chain connects TRBV30 to TRBJ1-2, with unresolved D. The ends were cut back, 4 bases at V and 0 bases at J, with 9 bases in the middle. This CDR3 has 13 amino acids. Germline V gene data show CDR1 as GTSNPN and CDR2 as SVGIG (reference sequence). The CDR3: CAWNRGANYGYTF. CDR3 DNA: TGTGCCTGGAATCGGGGAGCTAACTATGGCTACACCTTC. The full variable domain, completed using reference TRBV30 and TRBJ1-2, is SQTIHQWPATLVQPVGSPLSLECTVEGTSNPNLYWYRQAAGRGLQLLFYSVGIGQISSEVPQNLSASRPQDRQFILSSKKLLLSDSGFYLCAWNRGANYGYTFGSGTRLTVV.